The 15 T cell receptor beta chains below come from one sample, sequenced in a study of blood T cells in healthy people across ages. A second roughly 7 to 11 cycle PCR used barcoded and J-beta primers. TCRdb re-called the 5' RACE reads through MiXCR, storing one row per CDR3 protein. The table has hundreds of thousands of distinct CDR3 sequences, under 45% seen once. The sample was blood. These receptor sequences come from a man aged 60 to 75 in good health.

The chain is built from TRBV24-1 and TRBJ2-1; a weak D match, TRBD1 (6 bases). Between the trimmed V and J ends, which lost 3 bases and 2 bases, there was a span of 16 bases. The CDR3 totals 17 residues. The germline V gene encodes CDR1 KGHDR and CDR2 SFDVKD. CDR3 amino acids: CATSDPRTENPYNEQFF. The CDR3 DNA reads as TGTGCCACCAGTGATCCCCGGACAGAAAACCCCTACAATGAGCAGTTCTTC.

This chain uses TRBV20-1 with TRBJ2-3; 9 bases match TRBD2. This CDR3 has 16 residues. V dropped 6 bases and J dropped 0; count of bases not matched to a gene: 10. Germline assignment: CDR1 DFQATT and CDR2 SNEGSKA (reference sequence). Here the CDR3 DNA reads TGCAGTGCACGGGGGACTAGCCGTACTAGCACAGATACGCAGTATTTT. This codes for CSARGTSRTSTDTQYF.

The V and J genes are TRBV3-1 and TRBJ1-4; no clear D gene. This CDR3 is built from 15 residues. The germline V gene has CDR1 LGHDT and CDR2 YNNKEL (reference sequence). Trimming stripped 1 base from V and 5 bases from J, with 11 bases between. CDR3 sequence: CASSQATGNNEKLFF. CDR3 coding DNA: TGTGCCAGCAGCCAAGCAACCGGCAACAATGAAAAACTGTTTTTT.

This clonotype was found a few times. CDR3: CASSPGGLGQETQYF. The CDR3 bases are TGTGCCAGCAGCCCCGGGGGCTTGGGCCAAGAGACCCAGTACTTC. The V call is TRBV7-6, the J call TRBJ2-5; D is perhaps TRBD1 or TRBD2 (6 bases each). V was pared by 5 bases and J by 1 base, with 14 bases between. In germline, CDR1 is SGHVS, CDR2 FNYEAQ. This CDR3 is 15 amino acids long.

The chain employs TRBV11-3 and TRBJ2-5; no firm D call. CDR1 and CDR2 (germline): SGHNT, YENEEA. The CDR3 loop spans 17 amino acids. V was clipped by 2 bases and J by 5 bases, with 21 bases between them. The chain's CDR3 is CASSLPPLARDGETQYF. The CDR3 coding sequence is TGTGCCAGCAGCTTACCACCCCTTGCACGAGACGGGGAGACCCAGTACTTC.

This clonotype was seen more than once but under ten times. This rearrangement joins TRBV20-1 to TRBJ2-3; 8 positions agree with TRBD2. V lost 6 bases to trimming and J lost 6 bases; unmatched junction nucleotides: 11. The CDR3 covers 14 residues. The germline CDR1 and CDR2 sequences are DFQATT and SNEGSKA (reference sequence). The CDR3 nucleotides read TGCAGTGCCATCCCCGGGACTAGTGTCGATACGCAGTATTTT. Translation: CSAIPGTSVDTQYF.

This clonotype was observed a few times. The V call is TRBV29-1, the J call TRBJ2-3, with TRBD2 matching 9 bases. From germline, CDR1 is SQVTM and CDR2 ANQGSEA. V trimming: 7 bases; J trimming: 1 base; junction bases outside the gene matches: 12. This CDR3 spans 16 amino acids. CDR3 in DNA: TGCAGCGCTGGAGCCCATCGCGGGGGGGGCACAGATACGCAGTATTTT. Translated: CSAGAHRGGGTDTQYF.

The chain links TRBV4-3 to TRBJ1-6, with D uncertain. The CDR3 consists of 14 residues. CDR1 and CDR2 (germline): LGHNA, YSLEER. The V end was cut by 5 bases, the J end by 7 bases, with 12 bases between. CDR3 nucleotide sequence: TGCGCCAGCAGCATAGAAACAGAGAATTCACCCCTCCACTTT. This sequence encodes CASSIETENSPLHF.

CDR3: CASSPQTGTYEQYF. The CDR3 DNA sequence: TGTGCCAGCAGCCCCCAGACTGGAACCTACGAGCAGTACTTC. V gene TRBV12-3 or TRBV12-4 combines with J gene TRBJ2-7; the D is unclear. Trimming removed 6 bases at V and 2 bases at J, with 14 bases between. This CDR3 has 14 amino acids.

This clonotype has only a few counts. The V and J genes are TRBV7-2 and TRBJ2-7; 9 bases align to TRBD1. CDR1 and CDR2 from the germline V gene are SGHTA and FQGNSA. The ends lost 6 bases at V and 3 bases at J; junction bases unmatched: 6. The CDR3 totals 14 residues. Here the CDR3 DNA reads TGTGCCAGCAGTATAGGGACAGGGTTCTACGAGCAGTACTTC. It is translated as CASSIGTGFYEQYF.

The chain combines TRBV20-1 with TRBJ1-6, with 7 positions matching TRBD1. In germline, CDR1 is DFQATT, CDR2 SNEGSKA (reference sequence). The length of the CDR3 is 16 residues. Trimming removed 6 bases from V and 13 bases from J; junction bases left unmatched: 21. The DNA of the CDR3 is TGCAGTGCCAGGGACAGCACTTATCCTCACCAAGGTCCCCTCCACTTT. It is translated as CSARDSTYPHQGPLHF.

This clonotype was seen a handful of times. The rearrangement links TRBV11-1 to TRBJ2-5, with D tentatively TRBD1 or TRBD2 (5 bases each). CDR3 length: 15 amino acids. V was pared by 1 base and J by 4 bases, with 13 bases between. The germline gives CDR1 SGHAT, CDR2 FQDESV (reference sequence). The CDR3 DNA is TGTGCCAGCAGCTTAGGTATCAGGGAGAGAGAGACCCAGTACTTC. Amino acids: CASSLGIRERETQYF.

The DNA of the CDR3 is TGTGCCAGCAGCCAAGTGGGCTGGAGCACCGGGGAGCTGTTTTTT. As protein: CASSQVGWSTGELFF. V gene TRBV14 combines with J gene TRBJ2-2; unclear D gene. The V gene's germline CDR1 is SGHDN and CDR2 FVKESK. The V end lost 1 base, the J end lost 4 bases, and 10 bases lay between the germline ends. This CDR3 has 15 residues.

CDR3 coding DNA: TGTGCCAGCAGTCGCACGGGACAGGGGTTCTACGAGCAGTACTTC. Its protein product is CASSRTGQGFYEQYF. This chain links TRBV7-2 with TRBJ2-4, with 10 bases that match TRBD1. The DNA end is a closer match to TRBJ2-7, so the J assignment may be wrong. This CDR3 contains 15 residues. CDR1 is SGHTA and CDR2 is FQGNSA in the germline V gene.

This clonotype was observed once. The chain employs TRBV7-2 and TRBJ2-1; TRBD1 agrees at 9 bases. The tail of the sequence fits TRBJ2-7 better, so the J call may be wrong. The germline CDR1 and CDR2 sequences are SGHTA and FQGNSA. The CDR3 contains 15 residues. The CDR3 region has the DNA TGTGCCAGCAGCGACGACAGGGGGGGATACAATGAGCAGTACTTC. Translating it yields CASSDDRGGYNEQYF.